These 13 T cell receptor beta chains came from one sample sequenced in a study of identical twins (dated by TCRdb to about 2016). Libraries were built with 5' RACE. Reads for this sample came from an Illumina HiSeq 2000. TCRdb took the public reads, trimmed them with fastp at Q25, ran MiXCR for clone calling and kept in-frame beta chains. A single entry per CDR3 protein holds the most common genes and DNA from its merged rows. In all, the sample holds approximately 300,000 distinct CDR3 sequences, and less than 9.5% of those were seen once. The ten biggest clones cover about 7.1% of the sample. This same sample was also taken into another study, of yellow fever vaccine responses in identical twins.

The source material was CD8+ T cells sorted from blood. The receptor source for this set is a woman in her late teens or twenties in good health.

V and J are TRBV15 and TRBJ2-1; 8 nucleotides agree with TRBD1. Trimming cost V 5 bases and J 6 bases; bases outside gene matches: 6. The germline gives CDR1 LNHNV, CDR2 YYDKDF (reference sequence). This CDR3 is 14 amino acids long. The CDR3 DNA is TGTGCCACCAGCGGGACAGGTTTTCGCAATGAGCAGTTCTTC. Its translation: CATSGTGFRNEQFF.

This clonotype was found many times. The chain couples TRBV15 to TRBJ2-1; TRBD2 is a possible D gene (6 bases). V lost 0 bases and J 3 bases, leaving 9 bases between the germline ends. Germline assignment: CDR1 LNHNV and CDR2 YYDKDF (reference sequence). There are 15 residues in the CDR3. The CDR3 loop is CATSRELALYNEQFF. The CDR3 DNA is TGTGCCACCAGCAGAGAACTAGCCCTCTACAATGAGCAGTTCTTC.

This clonotype occurred a few times. This chain uses TRBV9 with TRBJ2-7; D may match TRBD1 or TRBD2 (5 bases each). V was trimmed by 0 bases and J by 1 base, leaving 11 bases between them. Per germline, CDR1 SGDLS and CDR2 YYNGEE. This CDR3 is 15 amino acids long. The CDR3 loop is CASSVDGGGSYEQYF. CDR3 in DNA: TGTGCCAGCAGCGTAGATGGGGGTGGGTCCTACGAGCAGTACTTC.

In its sample, this clonotype was seen many times. The J gene is TRBJ2-1, the V gene TRBV12-3 or TRBV12-4, with 12 bases fitting TRBD1. Trimming cost V 3 bases and J 15 bases; bases outside gene matches: 9. The CDR3 totals 14 residues. For the CDR3, the DNA is TGTGCCAGCAGTTTTAATCCGGGACAGGGGGCTCGGTTCTTC. This codes for CASSFNPGQGARFF.

This clonotype was picked up many times. The chain joins TRBV29-1 to TRBJ2-7; TRBD1 aligns across 9 bases. Germline loops: CDR1 SQVTM, CDR2 ANQGSEA. The CDR3 has 14 residues. Losses at the gene ends were 6 bases for V and 2 bases for J; bases not matched to a gene: 8. The CDR3 region has the DNA TGCAGCGTCGGAGGACAGGGGATCCCCTACGAGCAGTACTTC. This codes for CSVGGQGIPYEQYF.

This clonotype was observed a handful of times. The chain uses TRBV4-3 and TRBJ2-7; 9 nucleotides match TRBD2. Losses at the gene ends were 0 bases for V and 4 bases for J; bases not matched to a gene: 4. Looked up from germline, CDR1 is LGHNA and CDR2 is YSLEER. The CDR3 is 15 amino acids. The CDR3 region has the DNA TGCGCCAGCAGCCAAGAGCGGGAGGGATTATACGAGCAGTACTTC. It specifies CASSQEREGLYEQYF.

There are many counts of this clonotype. The rearrangement links TRBV24-1 to TRBJ1-2; unclear D gene. Germline-derived CDR1 and CDR2 are KGHDR and SFDVKD. V gave up 2 bases and J gave up 0 bases, with 6 bases separating them. The CDR3 runs to 14 residues. CDR3: CATSDWTSNYGYTF. The CDR3 DNA sequence: TGTGCCACCAGTGATTGGACCTCTAACTATGGCTACACCTTC.

The chain joins TRBV20-1 to TRBJ1-3; D not certain. The CDR3 runs 13 residues. Germline assignment: CDR1 DFQATT and CDR2 SNEGSKA (reference sequence). Trimming took off 1 base at V and 2 bases at J, with 6 bases between the two ends. The CDR3 loop is CSARVEAGNTIYF. In nucleotides, the CDR3 is TGCAGTGCTAGAGTCGAAGCTGGAAACACCATATATTTT.

This clonotype was found many times. The V gene is TRBV29-1, the J gene TRBJ2-1; 9 positions agree with TRBD1. J was trimmed by 6 bases and V by 3 bases; bases with no gene match: 33. The CDR3 is made up of 23 amino acids. Germline values: CDR1 SQVTM, CDR2 ANQGSEA. DNA for the CDR3: TGCAGCGTTGATGGGGGCCGTCTAGGACGGGACAGGGTAAATAGGGTGGTTGGCAATGAGCAGTTCTTC. Its translation: CSVDGGRLGRDRVNRVVGNEQFF.

This clonotype was counted many times. The chain recombines TRBV29-1 with TRBJ1-1; D may be TRBD1 (6 bases). Trimming pared 3 bases from V and 3 bases from J, leaving 14 bases between. This CDR3 is 14 amino acids long. Germline lookup yields CDR1 SQVTM and CDR2 ANQGSEA. CDR3 DNA sequence: TGCAGCGTTGAGGCGGGGGCAGCGGACACTGAAGCTTTCTTT. Its translation is CSVEAGAADTEAFF.

The chain combines TRBV19 with TRBJ2-3; D gene ambiguous. Trimming left V 7 bases short and J 2 bases short, with 10 bases between. Germline V gives CDR1 LNHDA, CDR2 SQIVND (reference sequence). This CDR3 is built from 13 residues. The CDR3 sequence: CASIKIDTDTQYF. The CDR3, as DNA: TGTGCCAGTATTAAGATAGACACAGATACGCAGTATTTT.

V gene TRBV5-6 combines with J gene TRBJ2-7; 8 nucleotides line up with TRBD1. The V gene end was trimmed by 3 bases and the J gene end by 5 bases; junction bases not matched to a gene: 10. Germline loops: CDR1 SGHDT, CDR2 YYEEEE. The CDR3 totals 15 residues. The CDR3 DNA reads TGTGCCAGCAGCTCCCGGACAGGGAGGTTGGACGAGCAGTACTTC. It specifies CASSSRTGRLDEQYF.

The genes are TRBV20-1 and TRBJ2-7; 11 nucleotides line up with TRBD2. The CDR3 extends over 13 amino acids. Germline lookup yields CDR1 DFQATT and CDR2 SNEGSKA (reference sequence). V was pared by 3 bases and J by 2 bases, with 0 bases of the junction left unmatched. This CDR3 reads CSASSGGAYEQYF. DNA for the CDR3: TGCAGTGCTAGTAGCGGGGGGGCCTACGAGCAGTACTTC.